The 26 T cell receptor beta chains below were found in one sample sequenced in a study of radiation and T cells in renal cell carcinoma. Time point here: blood 2 weeks post-SBRT. Indicated treatment: 15 Gy SBRT to primary tumor, nephrectomy 4 weeks later. Some clones are missing from TCRdb's copy, which holds only in-frame ones; the method was immunoSEQ multiplex PCR. The sample consists of some 150,000 clones, over 80% of them appearing once. This specimen consisted of blood, obtained from a patient whose treatment included radiotherapy and nephrectomy. All receptors derive from a woman aged 50 to 60 with renal cell carcinoma.

CDR3 sequence (DNA): TGTGCCAGCAGCCACCGCGTAGGGACTAGCGGGGAGACAGGAGAGCAGTTCTTC. Its protein product is CASSHRVGTSGETGEQFF. This sequence joins TRBV4-2 and TRBJ2-1; 13 bases map to TRBD2. CDR3 size: 18 residues. The germline CDR1 and CDR2 sequences are LGHNA and YNFKEQ. V shed 3 bases and J 10 bases; nucleotides not matched to a gene: 15.

V and J are TRBV7-6 and TRBJ2-6; 10 bases agree with TRBD1. J was trimmed by 0 bases and V by 5 bases; bases with no gene match: 7. The CDR3 is 18 residues long. The germline V gene encodes CDR1 SGHVS and CDR2 FNYEAQ. The chain's CDR3 is CASSLQGQGISGANVLTF. CDR3 coding DNA: TGTGCCAGCAGCCTACAGGGACAGGGGATCTCTGGGGCCAACGTCCTGACTTTC.

To note about this clone: This sample also contains other DNA sequences that code for the same CDR3. V usage is TRBV6-1 and J usage is TRBJ1-2, with no clear D. Per germline, CDR1 MNHNS and CDR2 SASEGT. The CDR3 sequence is 11 residues long. V lost 6 bases to trimming and J lost 5 bases, with 7 bases between them. CDR3 sequence reads: CASSYSYGYTF. In DNA, the CDR3 is TGTGCCAGCAGCTACTCATATGGCTACACCTTC.

V is TRBV4-1 and J is TRBJ2-5, with 7 nucleotides matching TRBD2. The CDR3 spans 15 residues. Germline V CDR1 and CDR2: MGHRA, YSYEKL. The V segment lost 1 base and the J segment 5 bases; nucleotides outside the gene matches: 7. CDR3 nucleotides: TGCGCCAGCAGCCAAGCTACTAGCGAGAGGGAGACCCAGTACTTC. Protein product: CASSQATSERETQYF.

The chain combines TRBV9 with TRBJ1-5, with D possibly matching TRBD1 (5 bases). V shed 3 bases and J shed 4 bases, with 11 bases lying between them. Germline V lookup: CDR1 SGDLS, CDR2 YYNGEE. CDR3 length: 14 residues. Here the CDR3 reads CASSGGTGNQPQHF. In DNA, the CDR3 is TGTGCCAGCAGCGGAGGGACGGGAAATCAGCCCCAGCATTTT.

The chain's CDR3 is CASSLNPATDTQYF. CDR3 nucleotides: TGTGCCAGCAGCTTGAACCCCGCCACAGATACGCAGTATTTT. The rearrangement uses TRBV7-2 and TRBJ2-3; no clear D. There are 14 residues in the CDR3. Germline lookup yields CDR1 SGHTA and CDR2 FQGNSA. V gave up 3 bases and J gave up 2 bases, with 9 bases separating them.

The genes are TRBV2 and TRBJ2-3; 10 bases fit TRBD1. J was trimmed by 4 bases and V by 6 bases; bases with no gene match: 4. Germline V gene data show CDR1 as SNHLY and CDR2 as FYNNEI. The CDR3 has 14 residues. The CDR3 sequence: CASRGDRGPDTQYF. In DNA form, the CDR3 reads TGTGCCAGCAGGGGGGACAGGGGACCAGATACGCAGTATTTT.

V is TRBV6-1 and J is TRBJ1-1; 9 nucleotides align to TRBD1. This CDR3 contains 14 residues. Germline CDR1 reads MNHNS; CDR2 reads SASEGT. V shed 3 bases, J shed 6 bases, and the junction held 5 bases outside the gene matches. CDR3 bases: TGTGCCAGCAGTGACCGGGACAGGGTTTCTGAAGCTTTCTTT. Protein product: CASSDRDRVSEAFF.

V and J are TRBV2 and TRBJ2-3; D is perhaps TRBD1 (5 bases). V was pared by 6 bases and J by 2 bases, with 12 bases between. Germline loops: CDR1 SNHLY, CDR2 FYNNEI. This CDR3 spans 14 amino acids. This chain's CDR3 is CASSETVNTDTQYF. CDR3 in DNA: TGTGCCAGCAGCGAGACAGTAAACACAGATACGCAGTATTTT.

This clone was recorded a few times. This chain joins TRBV2 and TRBJ1-1; D gene ambiguous. V was pared by 7 bases and J by 8 bases, with 11 bases between. Germline CDR1 SNHLY, CDR2 FYNNEI. The CDR3 extends over 11 amino acids. CDR3 nucleotide sequence: TGTGCCAGCACCCTCCGCGGGGAAGCTTTCTTT. Its translation is CASTLRGEAFF.

The chain links TRBV7-2 to TRBJ1-1; D remains ambiguous. CDR1 SGHTA and CDR2 FQGNSA come from the germline V gene. V lost 5 bases and J 3 bases, leaving 16 bases between the germline ends. This CDR3 spans 15 amino acids. The CDR3 sequence is CASSTRRGWDTEAFF. CDR3 in DNA: TGTGCCAGCAGCACCCGGAGAGGGTGGGACACTGAAGCTTTCTTT.

This clone has a single count. This chain connects TRBV9 to TRBJ1-4; D unresolved. The V gene's germline CDR1 is SGDLS and CDR2 YYNGEE. The CDR3 spans 13 residues. V shed 0 bases and J shed 8 bases, with 8 bases lying between them. The CDR3, as DNA: TGTGCCAGCAGCGTAGGGACTGGCGAAAAACTGTTTTTT. Protein sequence: CASSVGTGEKLFF. Together with reference TRBV9 and TRBJ1-4, the CDR3 gives the full variable domain: DSGVTQTPKHLITATGQRVTLRCSPRSGDLSVYWYQQSLDQGLQFLIQYYNGEERAKGNILERFSAQQFPDLHSELNLSSLELGDSALYFCASSVGTGEKLFFGSGTQLSVL.

The chain uses TRBV30 and TRBJ1-2; D is unresolved. V shed 1 base and J shed 5 bases, with 8 bases lying between them. CDR1 is GTSNPN and CDR2 is SVGIG in the germline V gene (reference sequence). This CDR3 is built from 12 residues. CDR3 DNA sequence: TGTGCCTGGAGTGAGGGATGGTATGGCTACACCTTC. Translation gives CAWSEGWYGYTF.

The genes are TRBV6-1 and TRBJ1-5; 7 nucleotides match TRBD1. Trimming cost V 5 bases and J 2 bases; bases outside gene matches: 6. The germline V gene has CDR1 MNHNS and CDR2 SASEGT. The CDR3 runs to 15 residues. CDR3 loop: CASSQGGGGNQPQHF. CDR3 DNA: TGTGCCAGCAGTCAGGGGGGAGGCGGCAATCAGCCCCAGCATTTT.

The chain carries TRBV9 and TRBJ1-1, with D unclear. The length of the CDR3 is 12 residues. The V gene lost 4 bases and the J gene lost 5 bases, with 9 bases spanning the gap. Germline V gene data show CDR1 as SGDLS and CDR2 as YYNGEE. The CDR3 nucleotides are TGTGCCAGCAGCTCGTCGGGGACTGAAGCTTTCTTT. Translated: CASSSSGTEAFF.

CDR3 sequence reads: CASSPLRTSVLKDTQYF. The CDR3 nucleotides read TGTGCCAGCAGCCCCCTTCGGACTAGCGTGCTAAAGGATACGCAGTATTTT. This rearrangement joins TRBV9 to TRBJ2-3, with 9 bases that match TRBD2. The CDR3 consists of 17 residues. The J segment lost 6 bases and the V segment lost 4 bases, leaving 15 bases of the junction unmatched. CDR1 and CDR2 from the germline V gene are SGDLS and YYNGEE.

This clone occurred once. The V call is TRBV2, the J call TRBJ1-5, with 7 bases matching TRBD1. The CDR3 runs 17 residues. The trim removed 6 bases at V and 3 bases at J, leaving 14 bases unmatched. The germline gives CDR1 SNHLY, CDR2 FYNNEI. The CDR3 region is CASSDTNGQEYNQPQHF. CDR3 coding DNA: TGTGCCAGCAGCGATACGAACGGACAGGAATACAATCAGCCCCAGCATTTT.

V gene TRBV6-6 combines with J gene TRBJ1-5; D not resolved. The CDR3 is 12 residues long. Germline V CDR1 and CDR2: MNHNY, SVGAGI (reference sequence). Between the trimmed V and J ends, which lost 4 bases and 4 bases, there was a span of 5 bases. The CDR3 nucleotides read TGTGCCAGCAGTTCCCCTAATCAGCCCCAGCATTTT. It specifies CASSSPNQPQHF.

The chain is built from TRBV4-3 and TRBJ1-1; maybe TRBD1 (5 bases). The V gene lost 0 bases and the J gene lost 6 bases, with 23 bases spanning the gap. The length of the CDR3 is 18 residues. CDR1 and CDR2 (germline): LGHNA, YSLEER. CDR3 nucleotide sequence: TGCGCCAGCAGCCAAGATCTGGGCCCCAGTGCAGGGAGCGCTGAAGCTTTCTTT. Translating gives CASSQDLGPSAGSAEAFF.

CDR3 protein: CASSLTAMNTEAFF. CDR3 DNA sequence: TGTGCCAGCAGCTTGACAGCCATGAACACTGAAGCTTTCTTT. This rearrangement joins TRBV7-6 to TRBJ1-1; weak D call: TRBD1 (5 bases). Germline-derived CDR1 and CDR2 are SGHVS and FNYEAQ. This CDR3 has 14 amino acids. The V end lost 3 bases, the J end lost 0 bases, and 8 bases lay between the germline ends. The full variable domain, rest sourced from reference TRBV7-6 and TRBJ1-1, is GAGVSQSPRYKVTKRGQDVALRCDPISGHVSLYWYRQALGQGPEFLTYFNYEAQQDKSGLPNDRFSAERPEGSISTLTIQRTEQRDSAMYRCASSLTAMNTEAFFGQGTRLTVV.

This clone has only one observation. The chain uses TRBV7-8 and TRBJ2-3; D gene ambiguous. CDR1 SGHVS and CDR2 FQNEAQ come from the germline V gene. The CDR3 loop spans 14 amino acids. With 1 base removed from V and 6 bases from J, the gap between germline ends came to 11 bases. Written as DNA, the CDR3 is TGTGCCAGCAGCTTAGAACTGGGTGGGGATACGCAGTATTTT. It specifies CASSLELGGDTQYF.

The chain combines TRBV19 with TRBJ1-5; D gene unclear. Trimming took 7 bases from V and 6 from J, leaving 16 bases between them. Germline V gene lookup returns CDR1 LNHDA and CDR2 SQIVND (reference sequence). The CDR3 is made up of 14 amino acids. CDR3 amino acids: CASTPHPEGQPQHF. The CDR3 coding sequence is TGTGCCAGTACCCCCCATCCTGAGGGTCAGCCCCAGCATTTT.

The rearrangement joins TRBV7-8 to TRBJ1-6; maybe TRBD1 (6 bases). Trimming removed 2 bases from V and 4 bases from J, with 12 bases in between. This CDR3 is built from 16 residues. Germline V gene lookup returns CDR1 SGHVS and CDR2 FQNEAQ. CDR3 DNA: TGTGCCAGCAGCTTATCGGCAGGACAGTATAATTCACCCCTCCACTTT. It specifies CASSLSAGQYNSPLHF. Looking up the rest from reference TRBV7-8 and TRBJ1-6 gives the full variable domain: GAGVSQSPRYKVAKRGQDVALRCDPISGHVSLFWYQQALGQGPEFLTYFQNEAQLDKSGLPSDRFFAERPEGSVSTLKIQRTQQEDSAVYLCASSLSAGQYNSPLHFGNGTRLTVT.

This sequence joins TRBV5-4 and TRBJ2-7; tentatively, D is TRBD1 (6 bases). Germline V gene lookup returns CDR1 SGHNT and CDR2 YYREEE (reference sequence). V was trimmed by 1 base and J by 6 bases, leaving 14 bases between them. The CDR3 has 14 residues. CDR3 DNA: TGTGCCAGCAGCTTGTACAGGGATCATGGCGAGCAGTACTTC. It yields the protein CASSLYRDHGEQYF.

The rearrangement uses TRBV5-1 and TRBJ1-1; 9 nucleotides align to TRBD1. This CDR3 comprises 18 residues. The V gene end was trimmed by 1 base and the J gene end by 0 bases; junction bases not matched to a gene: 10. Germline CDR1 reads SGHRS; CDR2 reads YFSETQ. CDR3 DNA: TGCGCCAGCAGCTTGACGGGACAGGGCTTGGGGGTGAACACTGAAGCTTTCTTT. It encodes CASSLTGQGLGVNTEAFF.

The CDR3 reads CASSTILGEGYNEQFF. Written as DNA, the CDR3 is TGTGCCAGTAGTACCATCCTAGGAGAGGGCTACAATGAGCAGTTCTTC. The V call is TRBV19, the J call TRBJ2-1; D perhaps matches TRBD2 (5 bases). Looked up from germline, CDR1 is LNHDA and CDR2 is SQIVND (reference sequence). The V end was cut by 4 bases, the J end by 3 bases, with 16 bases between. The CDR3 contains 16 residues.